The clone carrying this T cell receptor beta chain came up a few times. Antigen: not known. These data are taken from a study of radiation and T cells in renal cell carcinoma. Study outcomes and limitations: Dominant CDR3 motifs occupied more repertoire in irradiated than control tumors.

Assay: immunoSEQ multiplex PCR; the TCRdb copy retains only in-frame clones and omits some. The sample comprises around 26,000 clones, over 45% of which are singletons, and roughly 22% rests with the top ten. The treatment: treatment-naive control, cytoreductive nephrectomy. The sequence derives from a man in his forties or fifties with renal cell carcinoma. The sample in question was tumor tissue, obtained from a patient whose treatment was nephrectomy without radiotherapy.

CDR3 loop: CASSFRDLNTEAFF. CDR3 in DNA: TGTGCCAGCAGCTTCAGGGATTTAAACACTGAAGCTTTCTTT. The chain combines TRBV2 with TRBJ1-1, with D tentatively TRBD1 (5 bases). Trimming removed 6 bases from V and 2 bases from J, with 13 bases in between. Per the germline V gene, CDR1 is SNHLY and CDR2 is FYNNEI. The CDR3 has 14 amino acids.